A single sample gave rise to the 27 T cell receptor beta chains below, sequenced in a study of cytomegalovirus exposure and HLA in healthy donors. Use of 60 Vbeta and 13 Jbeta primers characterized the PCR. The assay was immunoSEQ multiplex PCR, and TCRdb's table has in-frame clones only and misses some. The table has tens of thousands of clones, roughly 78% seen once; the top ten hold around 2.3%. The sample comprised PBMCs. The source is a male donor in good health and CMV-seropositive.

V usage is TRBV4-1 and J usage is TRBJ2-7, with D possibly matching TRBD2 (5 bases). The length of the CDR3 is 16 residues. The germline V and J ends were trimmed by 6 bases and 0 bases, with 18 bases remaining between them. Germline loops: CDR1 MGHRA, CDR2 YSYEKL. The DNA for the CDR3 is TGCGCCAGCAGTGAGGGAAGGACGGTGATCTCCTACGAGCAGTACTTC. It encodes CASSEGRTVISYEQYF.

The rearrangement joins TRBV5-1 to TRBJ2-3, with D perhaps matching TRBD1 (7 bases). The V and J ends lost 2 bases and 4 bases respectively, with 17 bases between them. There are 16 residues in the CDR3. In germline, CDR1 is SGHRS, CDR2 YFSETQ. The CDR3 sequence: CASSLEGQGGPDTQYF. CDR3 DNA sequence: TGCGCCAGCAGCTTAGAAGGGCAGGGGGGCCCAGATACGCAGTATTTT.

This sequence joins TRBV18 and TRBJ1-1, with 8 nucleotides matching TRBD1. The CDR3 runs to 17 residues. V lost 2 bases and J lost 1; bases outside the gene matches: 9. Germline CDR1 and CDR2: KGHSH and LQKENI. CDR3 sequence: CASSPGTGGLWNTEAFF. The CDR3 region has the DNA TGTGCCAGCTCACCAGGGACAGGAGGACTATGGAACACTGAAGCTTTCTTT.

This sequence joins TRBV25-1 and TRBJ1-6; 7 bases are a match to TRBD1. The CDR3 has 15 amino acids. J was trimmed by 14 bases and V by 2 bases; bases with no gene match: 12. CDR1 and CDR2 (germline): MGHDK, SYGVNS. The CDR3 is CASSEPGGQRASLHF. The CDR3 DNA is TGTGCCAGCAGTGAACCCGGGGGACAGAGGGCTTCCCTCCACTTT.

The chain uses TRBV18 and TRBJ2-7; the match to TRBD1 covers 9 bases. The germline V gene encodes CDR1 KGHSH and CDR2 LQKENI. This CDR3 region has 14 residues. With 2 bases clipped from V and 7 bases from J, the junction kept 6 bases outside the gene matches. DNA for the CDR3: TGTGCCAGCTCACCAGAACAGGGGGCGAGTGAGCAGTACTTC. Its translation is CASSPEQGASEQYF.

The gene calls are TRBV13 and TRBJ2-3, with 9 bases matching TRBD2. Germline V gene lookup returns CDR1 PRHDT and CDR2 FYEKMQ (reference sequence). The CDR3 is made up of 16 amino acids. V was clipped by 5 bases and J by 2 bases; unmatched bases: 8. CDR3 sequence reads: CASSARLAVLTDTQYF. CDR3 sequence (DNA): TGTGCCAGCAGCGCCAGACTAGCGGTGCTCACAGATACGCAGTATTTT.

V usage is TRBV5-3 and J usage is TRBJ2-1; D is unresolved. TRBV5-3 is an ORF, and what it does is uncertain. V shed 5 bases and J shed 5 bases, with 5 bases lying between them. The CDR3 is made up of 11 amino acids. The CDR3 DNA follows: TGTGCCAGAAGAGAGCACAATGAGCAGTTCTTC. Amino acids: CARREHNEQFF.

The J gene is TRBJ2-7, the V gene TRBV6-6; the D gene is possibly TRBD1 (6 bases). The CDR3 spans 14 residues. Trimming left V 2 bases short and J 4 bases short, with 12 bases between. Germline-derived CDR1 and CDR2 are MNHNY and SVGAGI (reference sequence). The CDR3 bases are TGTGCCAGCAGTTACAATACAGGGCGGTACGAGCAGTACTTC. It yields the protein CASSYNTGRYEQYF.

The chain combines TRBV30 with TRBJ2-3; TRBD2 matches at 8 bases. Germline CDR1 reads GTSNPN; CDR2 reads SVGIG (reference sequence). The CDR3 runs to 19 residues. With V trimmed by 4 bases and J by 0 bases, 18 bases remained unmatched. DNA of the CDR3: TGTGCCTGGACTGTATGGTCTAGGGTAGCGGGATTTAGCACAGATACGCAGTATTTT. This codes for CAWTVWSRVAGFSTDTQYF. The variable domain in full, completed from reference TRBV30 and TRBJ2-3, reads SQTIHQWPATLVQPVGSPLSLECTVEGTSNPNLYWYRQAAGRGLQLLFYSVGIGQISSEVPQNLSASRPQDRQFILSSKKLLLSDSGFYLCAWTVWSRVAGFSTDTQYFGPGTRLTVL.

The V gene is TRBV12-2, the J gene TRBJ2-1; TRBD2, the table's D call, was not compared with the DNA. TRBV12-2 constitutes a pseudogene. The CDR3 length is 16 residues. Here the CDR3 reads CASRTRGGIPYNEQFF. The CDR3 nucleotides are TGTGCAAGTCGCACTAGGGGCGGGATCCCCTACAATGAGCAGTTCTTC.

This clone was counted a single time. The chain recombines TRBV19 with TRBJ2-7; 9 bases map to TRBD1. This CDR3 comprises 15 residues. Germline-derived CDR1 and CDR2 are LNHDA and SQIVND (reference sequence). Trimming at V came to 5 bases and at J to 2 bases, leaving 7 bases not matched to a gene. CDR3 amino acids: CASSPWTGVTYEQYF. The CDR3, as DNA: TGTGCCAGTAGTCCATGGACAGGGGTGACCTACGAGCAGTACTTC.

This clone was recorded a few times. This chain uses TRBV5-8 with TRBJ2-2; 13 nucleotides line up with TRBD2. This CDR3 has 18 amino acids. The V segment lost 4 bases and the J segment 6 bases; nucleotides outside the gene matches: 12. The germline V gene has CDR1 SGHTS and CDR2 YDEGEE. CDR3 in amino acids: CASSPGGTSGINPGELFF. DNA of the CDR3: TGTGCCAGCAGCCCAGGGGGGACTAGCGGGATCAATCCCGGGGAGCTGTTTTTT. Complete variable domain (other parts from reference TRBV5-8 and TRBJ2-2): EAGVTQSPTHLIKTRGQQATLRCSPISGHTSVYWYQQALGLGLQFLLWYDEGEERNRGNFPPRFSGRQFPNYSSELNVNALELEDSALYLCASSPGGTSGINPGELFFGEGSRLTVL.

V is TRBV7-9 and J is TRBJ1-1; D gene uncertain. This CDR3 spans 12 amino acids. Germline V gene lookup returns CDR1 SEHNR and CDR2 FQNEAQ (reference sequence). The V end was cut by 3 bases, the J end by 4 bases, with 6 bases between. Here the CDR3 DNA reads TGTGCCAGCAGCTTCTTTTCCACTGAAGCTTTCTTT. Its translation: CASSFFSTEAFF.

The V call is TRBV28, the J call TRBJ1-1; TRBD1 matches at 8 bases. The CDR3 is 15 amino acids. CDR1 is MDHEN and CDR2 is SYDVKM in the germline V gene. V gave up 3 bases and J gave up 1 base; unmatched junction bases: 4. The CDR3 region has the DNA TGTGCCAGCAGTTTCGCAGGGGGCACGAACACTGAAGCTTTCTTT. Encoded protein: CASSFAGGTNTEAFF.

The chain combines TRBV5-4 with TRBJ2-5; a weak D match, TRBD2 (6 bases). CDR1 and CDR2 (germline): SGHNT, YYREEE (reference sequence). The CDR3 is 13 residues long. V lost 5 bases, J lost 5 bases, and 13 bases lay in between. CDR3 sequence (DNA): TGTGCCAGCAGTTGGGAGGATGTGGAGACCCAGTACTTC. Its translation is CASSWEDVETQYF. The full variable domain, with the rest looked up from reference TRBV5-4 and TRBJ2-5, is ETGVTQSPTHLIKTRGQQVTLRCSSQSGHNTVSWYQQALGQGPQFIFQYYREEENGRGNFPPRFSGLQFPNYSSELNVNALELDDSALYLCASSWEDVETQYFGPGTRLLVL.

This chain's CDR3 is CSGGTAITDTQYF. The CDR3 coding sequence is TGCAGCGGCGGGACAGCTATCACAGATACGCAGTATTTT. The V call is TRBV29-1, the J call TRBJ2-3, with D possibly being TRBD1 (7 bases). The CDR3 is 13 amino acids. Looked up from germline, CDR1 is SQVTM and CDR2 is ANQGSEA. Between the trimmed V and J ends, which lost 7 bases and 2 bases, there was a span of 13 bases.

The J gene is TRBJ2-7, the V gene TRBV7-2; 8 bases line up with TRBD1. The CDR3 runs to 15 residues. The ends lost 5 bases at V and 0 bases at J; junction bases unmatched: 6. From germline, CDR1 is SGHTA and CDR2 FQGNSA. The CDR3 DNA is TGTGCCAGCAGCCCAAGGACAGGGTACTCCTACGAGCAGTACTTC. This translates into CASSPRTGYSYEQYF.

The chain carries TRBV5-1 and TRBJ2-5; a possible D gene is TRBD2 (6 bases). Germline CDR1 SGHRS, CDR2 YFSETQ. The CDR3 length is 14 residues. The germline V and J ends were trimmed by 10 bases and 2 bases, with 18 bases remaining between them. In nucleotides, the CDR3 is TGCGCCTCCGGGAGTGGGGCGGAACAAGAGACCCAGTACTTC. This sequence encodes CASGSGAEQETQYF.

This clone has just a few counts. One junction end disagrees with the germline gene, perhaps due to a read error. The chain is built from TRBV7-9 and TRBJ2-1; D gene uncertain. The CDR3 is 12 amino acids. The germline gives CDR1 SEHNR, CDR2 FQNEAQ (reference sequence). The CDR3 region has the DNA TGTTCCAGCAGCTTTGAACTGTCCGAGCAGTTCTTC. Protein product: CSSSFELSEQFF.

This clone showed up just a few times. V is TRBV6-4 and J is TRBJ1-2, with 8 bases aligning to TRBD1. The CDR3 is made up of 15 amino acids. The germline gives CDR1 MRHNA, CDR2 SNTAGT. J gave up 1 base and V 5 bases, and 6 bases lay outside the gene matches. Written as DNA, the CDR3 is TGTGCCAGCAGTCCAGGGGGCGCCGGTAACTATGGCTACACCTTC. Protein sequence: CASSPGGAGNYGYTF.

On this clone itself: Likely a read error: the CDR3 ends without its conserved phenylalanine or tryptophan. This chain connects TRBV28 to TRBJ1-5, with 9 bases matching TRBD1. Per germline, CDR1 MDHEN and CDR2 SYDVKM. The J segment lost 0 bases and the V segment lost 5 bases, leaving 8 bases of the junction unmatched. The CDR3 has 17 amino acids. CDR3 bases: TGTGCCAGCAGTCCACGACAGGGGGTAAATAGCAATCAGCCCCAGCATTCT. Translated, it gives CASSPRQGVNSNQPQHS.

This chain links TRBV6-9 with TRBJ2-7; D is possibly TRBD1 (5 bases). The ends were cut back, 6 bases at V and 4 bases at J, with 28 bases in the middle. The CDR3 totals 18 residues. CDR1 is MNHGY, CDR2 SVAAGI, per germline. The CDR3 DNA is TGTGCCAGCAGGGGGTACCGACCGATAGGGGCTCACAGGTACGAGCAGTACTTC. Translated: CASRGYRPIGAHRYEQYF.

The chain carries TRBV7-2 and TRBJ1-5, with 7 positions matching TRBD1. CDR1 SGHTA and CDR2 FQGNSA come from the germline V gene. CDR3 length equals 15 residues. After removal of 5 bases from V and 4 bases from J, the junction contained 8 bases not matched to a gene. DNA of the CDR3: TGTGCCAGCAGCATTACCCGGGACAGAAATCAGCCCCAGCATTTT. Amino acids: CASSITRDRNQPQHF.

The chain employs TRBV7-2 and TRBJ1-2; D is perhaps TRBD1 (6 bases). The CDR3 totals 14 residues. Germline CDR1 is SGHTA and CDR2 is FQGNSA. V was pared by 5 bases and J by 7 bases, with 17 bases between. The CDR3 here is CASSHNREGFGYTF. The CDR3 region has the DNA TGTGCCAGCAGCCACAACAGGGAAGGCTTTGGCTACACCTTC.

The CDR3: CASSLGQGYYGYTF. CDR3 sequence (DNA): TGCGCCAGCAGCTTGGGGCAGGGCTACTATGGCTACACCTTC. The V gene is TRBV5-1, the J gene TRBJ1-2; weak D call: TRBD1 (5 bases). V dropped 0 bases and J dropped 3 bases, with 9 bases sitting between them. The CDR3 length is 14 residues. CDR1 is SGHRS and CDR2 is YFSETQ in the germline V gene.

This clone was detected a few times. The chain joins TRBV2 to TRBJ2-5; D unclear. The CDR3 consists of 13 residues. Deletions cut 4 bases from V and 6 bases from J, with 12 bases between. Germline V lookup: CDR1 SNHLY, CDR2 FYNNEI. The CDR3 reads CASSGGWSKTQYF. The CDR3 coding sequence is TGTGCCAGCAGTGGTGGCTGGTCGAAGACCCAGTACTTC.

The chain is built from TRBV28 and TRBJ2-7; 7 nucleotides line up with TRBD1. CDR1 MDHEN and CDR2 SYDVKM come from the germline V gene. The junction had 10 bases not matched to a gene; V was cut back by 6 bases and J by 2 bases. There are 15 residues in the CDR3. The CDR3 here is CASRQNRDRAYEQYF. The CDR3 DNA reads TGTGCCAGCAGACAAAACCGGGACAGAGCCTACGAGCAGTACTTC.